Many counts were recorded for the clone carrying this T cell receptor beta chain. No antigen is known for it. TCRdb fed the RACE reads into MiXCR, producing one record per CDR3 protein. The sample has tens of thousands of distinct CDR3 sequences; 9.5% are singletons. This sample was included in a study of human T cells and chemical hapten exposure. Across the whole study: For sensitization, 2% DPC was applied to a 2 cm by 2 cm patch of upper inner arm skin. DPC (0.01%) was patch tested on the upper back and read at 6 days. TCR yields per sample varied, mainly owing to small pooled library volume differences. Study results and limitations: The formation of large CDR3 similarity clusters by expanded TCRs significantly exceeded that of controls.

Looked up from germline, CDR1 is MDHEN and CDR2 is SYDVKM. This CDR3 is built from 12 residues. As for time point: patch test 3, about 24 weeks after DPC sensitization. Treatment specified: therapeutic diphenylcyclopropenone sensitization with weekly scalp DPC. Total RNA was isolated from unfractionated whole blood. The TCR sequence derives from a man aged 45-65 years with alopecia areata. Some clones in this sample may be carry-over from other donors' samples. V usage is TRBV28 and J usage is TRBJ2-7, with D possibly being TRBD1 or TRBD2 (5 bases each). The sample here was whole blood, taken in connection with sensitization to the hapten diphenylcyclopropenone (DPC). The DNA of the CDR3 is TGTGCAGGGAGCGCTAGGGGAAACGAGCAGTACTTC. The encoded protein is CAGSARGNEQYF. Variable domain in full (rest from reference TRBV28 and TRBJ2-7): DVKVTQSSRYLVKRTGEKVFLECVQDMDHENMFWYRQDPGLGLRLIYFSYDVKMKEKGDIPEGYSVSREKKERFSLILESASTNQTSMYLCAGSARGNEQYFGPGTRLTVT.